This note documents a single TCR beta chain sequence. The data were taken from a study of control samples from healthy donors and cancer patients. CDR1 is SGHNT and CDR2 is YYREEE in the germline V gene (reference sequence). V dropped 2 bases and J dropped 2 bases, with 7 bases sitting between them. This CDR3 spans 13 amino acids. TCRdb's copy holds only in-frame clones and misses some; the assay was immunoSEQ multiplex PCR. The sample holds roughly 27,000 clones, roughly 93% seen once. The chain carries TRBV5-4 and TRBJ1-2; D not certain. The sample consisted of PBMCs. The clonotype originates from a man aged 50 to 60 with lung cancer. CDR3 sequence: CASSFDTNYGYTF. CDR3 coding DNA: TGTGCCAGCAGCTTTGACACGAACTATGGCTACACCTTC. Complete variable domain (other parts from reference TRBV5-4 and TRBJ1-2): ETGVTQSPTHLIKTRGQQVTLRCSSQSGHNTVSWYQQALGQGPQFIFQYYREEENGRGNFPPRFSGLQFPNYSSELNVNALELDDSALYLCASSFDTNYGYTFGSGTRLTVV.